Described below is a single T cell receptor beta chain sequence and its context. Its antigen is not known. Reared together, all three twin pairs probably met the same infectious agents and vaccines. This record comes from a study of identical twins' blood T cells. Germline V gives CDR1 SQVTM, CDR2 ANQGSEA. Unmatched junction bases numbered 5, after V lost 6 bases and J lost 8 bases. CDR3 length: 12 amino acids. TCRdb analysed the 5' RACE reads with MiXCR anew, one entry per CDR3 protein. The sample holds roughly 340,000 distinct CDR3 sequences, about 28% seen once. Points from the study as a whole: Shared CDR3 clonotype counts tracked mainly the product of cloneset sizes. Each donor's most abundant TCRbeta clonotypes shared more CDR3 sequences with her twin than unrelated donors. Out-of-frame TCRbeta clonotypes reportedly had markedly more similar V usage in twins than unrelated donors.

Specimen: PBMCs. The TCR comes from a woman aged 18 to 55 in good health. The chain has TRBV29-1 and TRBJ2-1, with 9 bases lining up with TRBD2. The CDR3 reads CSVSGRIDEQFF. The CDR3 nucleotides read TGCAGCGTAAGCGGGAGGATCGATGAGCAGTTCTTC.